The 17 T cell receptor beta chains below come from one sample, sequenced in a study of blood T cell repertoires in COVID-19. Clones were sequenced by immunoSEQ multiplex PCR, and TCRdb holds only the in-frame ones, with some missing. This sample yields tens of thousands of clones, of which 88% are seen a single time; 13% to 15% belongs to the top ten. The sample was peripheral blood. The receptors were gathered from a human donor in a cohort sampled during active COVID-19.

The chain employs TRBV12-3 or TRBV12-4 and TRBJ1-5; D uncertain. This CDR3 has 13 amino acids. Deletions cut 4 bases from V and 9 bases from J, with 13 bases between. CDR3 DNA: TGTGCCAGCAGTTACCCCGAGCGGGGGCCCCAGCATTTT. This codes for CASSYPERGPQHF.

This chain joins TRBV7-2 and TRBJ1-2, with a possible D match to TRBD1 (6 bases). Germline loops: CDR1 SGHTA, CDR2 FQGNSA. The V end was cut by 2 bases, the J end by 4 bases, with 17 bases between. The CDR3 sequence is 16 residues long. Here the CDR3 DNA reads TGTGCCAGCAGCTTATCCCGCAGGGGCTCTCCCTATGGCTACACCTTC. Its protein is CASSLSRRGSPYGYTF. Drawing the rest from reference TRBV7-2 and TRBJ1-2, the complete variable domain is GAGVSQSPSNKVTEKGKDVELRCDPISGHTALYWYRQSLGQGLEFLIYFQGNSAPDKSGLPSDRFSAERTGGSVSTLTIQRTQQEDSAVYLCASSLSRRGSPYGYTFGSGTRLTVV.

This chain links TRBV3-1 (or the pseudogene TRBV3-2) with TRBJ2-3, with a possible D match to TRBD2 (6 bases). CDR1 and CDR2 (germline): LGHDT, YNNKEL (reference sequence). CDR3 size: 16 residues. V gave up 0 bases and J gave up 4 bases, with 14 bases separating them. CDR3 DNA sequence: TGTGCCAGCAGCCAAGAAGTCAGACTAGAGGCAGATACGCAGTATTTT. This gives the protein CASSQEVRLEADTQYF.

The chain is built from TRBV7-2 and TRBJ2-3, with 8 positions matching TRBD2. Germline V gene lookup returns CDR1 SGHTA and CDR2 FQGNSA. V lost 2 bases and J lost 6; bases outside the gene matches: 10. The CDR3 is 16 amino acids. Written as DNA, the CDR3 is TGTGCCAGCAGCTTATCTAGCGGGCTATGGGGGGATACGCAGTATTTT. The encoded protein is CASSLSSGLWGDTQYF.

The gene calls are TRBV6-2 or TRBV6-3 and TRBJ2-5; TRBD2 aligns across 9 bases. Germline CDR1 is MNHEY and CDR2 is SVGEGT. V was clipped by 0 bases and J by 6 bases; unmatched bases: 8. The CDR3 has 16 amino acids. The CDR3 DNA reads TGTGCCAGCAGTTACTCTGGCGGGGGGGCCTCGAAGACCCAGTACTTC. Protein product: CASSYSGGGASKTQYF.

The chain couples TRBV3-1 (or the pseudogene TRBV3-2) to TRBJ1-6; D remains unclear. This CDR3 spans 13 amino acids. The germline gives CDR1 LGHDT, CDR2 YNNKEL (reference sequence). The V end lost 8 bases, the J end lost 6 bases, and 11 bases lay between the germline ends. The CDR3 here is CASRLATNSPLHF. The CDR3 nucleotides read TGTGCCAGCCGTCTGGCCACTAATTCACCCCTCCACTTT.

The J gene is TRBJ1-4, the V gene TRBV5-1; 8 bases map to TRBD1. This CDR3 comprises 16 residues. Germline lookup yields CDR1 SGHRS and CDR2 YFSETQ. V was clipped by 4 bases and J by 8 bases; unmatched bases: 13. CDR3 in amino acids: CASSLGYQGAGEKLFF. CDR3 coding DNA: TGCGCCAGCAGCCTGGGTTATCAGGGGGCAGGAGAAAAACTGTTTTTT.

J is TRBJ1-2 and V is TRBV1. TRBV1 is a pseudogene. CDR3 length: 15 residues. CDR3 sequence reads: CTSSPPSLLSDGYTF. CDR3 sequence (DNA): TGCACCAGCAGCCCTCCCTCCCTTTTAAGCGATGGCTACACCTTC.

This clone was picked up one time. This chain joins TRBV18 and TRBJ2-2; 9 nucleotides match TRBD1. The V segment lost 3 bases and the J segment 1 base; nucleotides outside the gene matches: 3. Germline CDR1 is KGHSH and CDR2 is LQKENI. The CDR3 contains 16 residues. In DNA form, the CDR3 reads TGTGCCAGCTCACCCCCGGACAGGGGGAACACCGGGGAGCTGTTTTTT. Protein: CASSPPDRGNTGELFF.

The V gene is TRBV19, the J gene TRBJ1-3; 7 positions match TRBD1. Germline loops: CDR1 LNHDA, CDR2 SQIVND (reference sequence). With 9 bases clipped from V and 0 bases from J, the junction kept 8 bases outside the gene matches. There are 15 residues in the CDR3. The CDR3 coding sequence is TGTGCCAGCAGGGACAGTCTTTACTCTGGAAACACCATATATTTT. This sequence encodes CASRDSLYSGNTIYF.

The chain employs TRBV24-1 and TRBJ2-5, with 8 positions matching TRBD1. The CDR3 has 15 residues. Germline-derived CDR1 and CDR2 are KGHDR and SFDVKD. With V trimmed by 3 bases and J by 2 bases, 4 bases remained unmatched. The CDR3 bases are TGTGCCACCAGTGATGGACAGGGTTATCAAGAGACCCAGTACTTC. Translating it yields CATSDGQGYQETQYF.

The chain recombines TRBV7-9 with TRBJ2-3, with 12 bases that match TRBD1. The CDR3 has 17 amino acids. CDR1 and CDR2 (germline): SEHNR, FQNEAQ (reference sequence). V was pared by 2 bases and J by 8 bases, with 11 bases of the junction left unmatched. The CDR3 bases are TGTGCCAGCAGCTTAACATTCGGGACAGGGGGCGATAGTACGCAGTATTTT. Its protein is CASSLTFGTGGDSTQYF.

The gene calls are TRBV2 and TRBJ1-3; D ambiguous. Trimming removed 6 bases from V and 0 bases from J, with 12 bases in between. Germline lookup yields CDR1 SNHLY and CDR2 FYNNEI. The CDR3 loop spans 15 amino acids. In nucleotides, the CDR3 is TGTGCCAGCAGCGATCACAGTCTCTCTGGAAACACCATATATTTT. Translation gives CASSDHSLSGNTIYF.

This clone appeared once. The CDR3 sequence: CASSSGQGNEQYF. The CDR3 DNA reads as TGTGCCAGCAGTTCGGGACAGGGGAACGAGCAGTACTTC. The V call is TRBV12-3 or TRBV12-4, the J call TRBJ2-7; TRBD1 matches 10 bases. The CDR3 runs 13 residues. Trimming at V came to 4 bases and at J to 5 bases, leaving 2 bases not matched to a gene.

The CDR3 nucleotides read TGTGCCAGCAGCGTGGGGACACATAGCAATCAGCCCCAGCATTTT. The encoded protein is CASSVGTHSNQPQHF. This rearrangement joins TRBV9 to TRBJ1-5; weak D call: TRBD1 (6 bases). The V end lost 2 bases, the J end lost 0 bases, and 9 bases lay between the germline ends. The CDR3 is made up of 15 amino acids. CDR1 SGDLS and CDR2 YYNGEE come from the germline V gene.

The chain has TRBV30 and TRBJ1-6; 10 bases fit TRBD1. CDR3 length equals 13 residues. Germline loops: CDR1 GTSNPN, CDR2 SVGIG (reference sequence). The V segment lost 8 bases and the J segment 10 bases; nucleotides outside the gene matches: 8. The CDR3 DNA is TGTGCCGGGACGCGGACAGGGGGGTCACCCCTCCACTTT. As protein: CAGTRTGGSPLHF.

In its sample, this clone was seen once. V usage is TRBV7-9 and J usage is TRBJ1-2, with no clear D. Per the germline V gene, CDR1 is SEHNR and CDR2 is FQNEAQ (reference sequence). V was shortened by 5 bases and J by 8 bases, with 12 bases between the two germline ends. This CDR3 has 12 residues. This CDR3 is CASSRDTGGYTF. The CDR3 DNA reads TGTGCCAGCAGCCGTGACACGGGAGGCTACACCTTC.